This T cell receptor (beta chain) emerged from a study of CD8+CD57+ T cells in acquired aplastic anemia. About the study: DNA per sorted CD4+ or CD8+ sample ranged about 0.17 to 30 ug, averaging roughly 3.5 ug.

Investigators profiled TCR beta VDJ and CDR3 from genomic DNA template. One entry per CDR3 protein results from TCRdb running MiXCR on the reads. The sample includes under 350,000 distinct CDR3 sequences, approximately 60% seen only once; the top ten take approximately 1.3%. General study findings and limits: For CD8+ Simpson's diversity, patients and controls showed no significant difference.

In its sample, this clonotype was seen a few times. Its antigen is as yet unknown. Just one base apart from a much larger clone, this may be a read error. The CDR3 is 14 amino acids. The V and J ends lost 8 bases and 3 bases respectively, with 15 bases between them. Germline values: CDR1 LNHDA, CDR2 SQIVND (reference sequence). An expansion of CD8+CD57+ cells by flow cytometry had been shown in patients chosen for sequencing. Sequenced input: sorted CD4+, CD8+, or CD8+CD57+ T cells (not recorded which) from PBMCs. This TCR was recovered from a human donor with aplastic anemia. The chain carries TRBV19 and TRBJ2-3, with D tentatively TRBD1 (6 bases). The CDR3 spells CASGGRGRTDTQYF. Written as DNA, the CDR3 is TGTGCCAGTGGTGGCAGGGGTAGAACAGATACGCAGTATTTT.